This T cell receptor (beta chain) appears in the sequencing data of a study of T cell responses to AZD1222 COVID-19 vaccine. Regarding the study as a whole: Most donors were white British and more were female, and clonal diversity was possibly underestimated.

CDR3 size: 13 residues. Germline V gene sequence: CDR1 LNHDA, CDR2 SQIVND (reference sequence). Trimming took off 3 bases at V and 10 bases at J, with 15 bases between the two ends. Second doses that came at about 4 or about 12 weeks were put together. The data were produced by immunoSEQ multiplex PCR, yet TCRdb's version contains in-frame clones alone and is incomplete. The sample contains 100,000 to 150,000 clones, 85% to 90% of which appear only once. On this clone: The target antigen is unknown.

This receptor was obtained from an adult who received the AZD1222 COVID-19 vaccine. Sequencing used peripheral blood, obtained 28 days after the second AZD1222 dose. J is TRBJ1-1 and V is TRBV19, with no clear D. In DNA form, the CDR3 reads TGTGCCAGTAGTATTGACCGATCGACCCTAGCTTTCTTT. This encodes CASSIDRSTLAFF.